One sample yielded the 30 T cell receptor beta chains listed below, sequenced in a study of early T cells in non-severe SARS-CoV-2 infection. MiXCR, run by TCRdb on the 5' RACE reads, gives a single entry per CDR3 protein. The repertoire holds some 57,000 distinct CDR3 sequences, with 8.5% to 12% as singletons. Sequences were obtained from whole blood. These receptors came from an adult who was a healthcare worker with PCR-confirmed SARS-CoV-2 infection or an uninfected control (not recorded which).

This clonotype was recorded a few times. V usage is TRBV6-5 and J usage is TRBJ2-7; D is perhaps TRBD1 or TRBD2 (5 bases each). Trimming left V 6 bases short and J 2 bases short, with 14 bases between. Germline V CDR1 and CDR2: MNHEY, SVGAGI. The CDR3 loop spans 14 amino acids. The CDR3: CASRPAGAAYEQYF. CDR3 nucleotides: TGTGCCAGCAGACCAGCCGGGGCCGCCTACGAGCAGTACTTC.

V gene TRBV20-1 combines with J gene TRBJ2-5, with 9 bases aligning to TRBD2. This CDR3 is 15 amino acids long. The junction had 4 bases not matched to a gene; V was cut back by 2 bases and J by 0 bases. Germline loops: CDR1 DFQATT, CDR2 SNEGSKA (reference sequence). The DNA for the CDR3 is TGCAGTGCTAGACCCGAGCGGGAGGACCAAGAGACCCAGTACTTC. Protein product: CSARPEREDQETQYF.

The V call is TRBV2, the J call TRBJ2-1; 7 bases line up with TRBD1. V was clipped by 4 bases and J by 5 bases; unmatched bases: 5. The germline V gene has CDR1 SNHLY and CDR2 FYNNEI. The CDR3 contains 14 residues. The CDR3, as DNA: TGTGCCAGCAGTGGTGGGACAGCTAACAATGAGCAGTTCTTC. Translated: CASSGGTANNEQFF.

The V gene is TRBV15, the J gene TRBJ2-3; the match to TRBD1 covers 8 bases. J lost 2 bases, V lost 4 bases, and 5 bases had no gene match. The CDR3 runs 15 residues. Germline V gene data show CDR1 as LNHNV and CDR2 as YYDKDF (reference sequence). CDR3 coding DNA: TGTGCCACCAGCAAAGACAGGGGATACACAGATACGCAGTATTTT. Translating gives CATSKDRGYTDTQYF.

The rearrangement joins TRBV20-1 to TRBJ2-3, with D hard to call. The germline CDR1 and CDR2 sequences are DFQATT and SNEGSKA (reference sequence). Trimming cost V 2 bases and J 0 bases, with 6 bases left between them. The CDR3 runs 13 residues. CDR3 in amino acids: CSARPPSTDTQYF. CDR3 DNA: TGCAGTGCTAGACCCCCAAGCACAGATACGCAGTATTTT.

The chain combines TRBV3-1 with TRBJ2-7; D uncertain. V shed 1 base and J shed 5 bases, with 15 bases lying between them. CDR3 size: 15 residues. From germline, CDR1 is LGHDT and CDR2 YNNKEL (reference sequence). CDR3 bases: TGTGCCAGCAGCCAAGCCCCAGTTAGTGTCAACGAGCAGTACTTC. This translates into CASSQAPVSVNEQYF.

Many counts were recorded for this clonotype. The chain couples TRBV24-1 to TRBJ2-7; tentative D call: TRBD1 (5 bases). This CDR3 is 13 amino acids long. Per germline, CDR1 KGHDR and CDR2 SFDVKD. Trimming shortened V by 5 bases and J by 2 bases, and 9 bases separated the two germline ends. The CDR3 is CATSGAGTYEQYF. CDR3 in DNA: TGTGCCACCAGTGGGGCAGGGACCTACGAGCAGTACTTC.

The V call is TRBV5-4, the J call TRBJ1-2, with 8 nucleotides matching TRBD1. CDR1 is SGHNT, CDR2 YYREEE, per germline (reference sequence). V lost 4 bases and J lost 0; bases outside the gene matches: 2. This CDR3 region has 14 residues. CDR3 nucleotides: TGTGCCAGCAGCCAACAGGGGGCTAACTATGGCTACACCTTC. This codes for CASSQQGANYGYTF.

This clonotype was observed a handful of times. This sequence joins TRBV7-9 and TRBJ2-3; D not certain. With 0 bases removed from V and 2 bases from J, the gap between germline ends came to 6 bases. Per germline, CDR1 SEHNR and CDR2 FQNEAQ (reference sequence). The CDR3 is 14 amino acids. The CDR3 is CASSLAVSTDTQYF. CDR3 DNA sequence: TGTGCCAGCAGCTTAGCTGTTTCCACAGATACGCAGTATTTT.

This clonotype was seen many times. The chain carries TRBV6-6 and TRBJ1-4, with D uncertain. The V end lost 7 bases, the J end lost 0 bases, and 6 bases lay between the germline ends. This CDR3 is built from 13 residues. Germline CDR1 MNHNY, CDR2 SVGAGI (reference sequence). CDR3 DNA: TGTGCCAGCATGACACCAACTAATGAAAAACTGTTTTTT. This codes for CASMTPTNEKLFF.

In this sample, this clonotype turned up many times. J is TRBJ1-2 and V is TRBV12-3 or TRBV12-4; no clear D. Trimming left V 5 bases short and J 0 bases short, with 19 bases between. CDR3 length: 17 residues. The CDR3 spells CASSRWAGPITNYGYTF. In nucleotides, the CDR3 is TGTGCCAGCAGTCGCTGGGCCGGGCCGATCACTAACTATGGCTACACCTTC.

The table lists this clonotype with a few counts. Here the CDR3 reads CSATLPQGLVGYTF. CDR3 nucleotide sequence: TGCAGTGCAACCCTCCCCCAGGGACTTGTTGGCTACACCTTC. The chain uses TRBV20-1 and TRBJ1-2; a possible D gene is TRBD1 (5 bases). V was pared by 6 bases and J by 7 bases, with 21 bases between. The CDR3 covers 14 residues. Germline CDR1 reads DFQATT; CDR2 reads SNEGSKA (reference sequence).

This rearrangement joins TRBV7-2 to TRBJ1-3; no clear D. V shed 1 base and J shed 0 bases, with 10 bases lying between them. CDR1 and CDR2 (germline): SGHTA, FQGNSA. The CDR3 has 16 amino acids. The CDR3: CASSLVGVGSGNTIYF. As DNA, the CDR3 is TGTGCCAGCAGCTTAGTTGGCGTGGGCTCTGGAAACACCATATATTTT. The complete variable domain, with remaining parts taken from reference TRBV7-2 and TRBJ1-3, reads GAGVSQSPSNKVTEKGKDVELRCDPISGHTALYWYRQSLGQGLEFLIYFQGNSAPDKSGLPSDRFSAERTGGSVSTLTIQRTQQEDSAVYLCASSLVGVGSGNTIYFGEGSWLTVV.

There are many counts of this clonotype. The chain has TRBV7-6 and TRBJ2-5; 8 bases align to TRBD1. From germline, CDR1 is SGHVS and CDR2 FNYEAQ. The CDR3 runs to 14 residues. Trimming at V came to 6 bases and at J to 1 base, leaving 4 bases not matched to a gene. This CDR3 reads CASSPDRGQETQYF. CDR3 DNA sequence: TGTGCCAGCAGTCCAGACAGGGGCCAAGAGACCCAGTACTTC.

In this sample, this clonotype turned up many times. The chain uses TRBV3-1 and TRBJ1-1, with D possibly being TRBD1 (6 bases). The CDR3 spans 16 residues. The germline CDR1 and CDR2 sequences are LGHDT and YNNKEL (reference sequence). V lost 7 bases and J 0 bases, leaving 18 bases between the germline ends. The CDR3 sequence is CASTPGGAGMNTEAFF. The CDR3 DNA sequence: TGTGCCAGCACCCCCGGGGGCGCGGGTATGAACACTGAAGCTTTCTTT.

This clonotype was seen more than once but under ten times. The chain is built from TRBV5-4 and TRBJ2-7, with 10 bases identical to TRBD2. The CDR3 is 16 residues long. V lost 3 bases and J lost 2; bases outside the gene matches: 8. Germline CDR1 SGHNT, CDR2 YYREEE (reference sequence). The CDR3 coding sequence is TGTGCCAGCAGCTCTCGAGCGGGGGGGCCAGCCTACGAGCAGTACTTC. Translated: CASSSRAGGPAYEQYF.

This clonotype occurred many times. The V gene is TRBV14, the J gene TRBJ2-7; D not certain. This CDR3 has 12 residues. CDR1 is SGHDN and CDR2 is FVKESK in the germline V gene. The V end lost 3 bases, the J end lost 6 bases, and 9 bases lay between the germline ends. In DNA, the CDR3 is TGTGCCAGCAGCCATCAACCCCTCGAGCAGTACTTC. Its translation: CASSHQPLEQYF.

The chain recombines TRBV7-2 with TRBJ1-1; D remains ambiguous. Looked up from germline, CDR1 is SGHTA and CDR2 is FQGNSA. Trimming pared 1 base from V and 7 bases from J, leaving 7 bases between. This CDR3 is 12 amino acids long. Here the CDR3 DNA reads TGTGCCAGCAGCTTAGACAGCTTTGAAGCTTTCTTT. Encoded protein: CASSLDSFEAFF.

The chain joins TRBV5-1 to TRBJ2-1; 11 nucleotides line up with TRBD2. The V gene end was trimmed by 0 bases and the J gene end by 16 bases; junction bases not matched to a gene: 15. CDR1 SGHRS and CDR2 YFSETQ come from the germline V gene. The length of the CDR3 is 16 residues. The CDR3 nucleotides read TGCGCCAGCAGCTTGGCAGGACAGATTATAGCGGGAGGGCCTTTCTTC. It is translated as CASSLAGQIIAGGPFF.

At least ten counts were recorded for this clonotype. J is TRBJ2-7 and V is TRBV3-1; D call uncertain. CDR3 length: 14 residues. CDR1 is LGHDT and CDR2 is YNNKEL in the germline V gene (reference sequence). The V end was cut by 2 bases, the J end by 6 bases, with 14 bases between. Here the CDR3 reads CASSQLEASSEQYF. In nucleotides, the CDR3 is TGTGCCAGCAGCCAATTGGAAGCCAGCAGCGAGCAGTACTTC.

This clonotype was counted ten times or more. The chain's CDR3 is CASSTQLTGGTINQPQHF. CDR3 DNA sequence: TGTGCCAGCAGCACCCAGCTTACAGGGGGCACGATCAATCAGCCCCAGCATTTT. This sequence joins TRBV7-2 and TRBJ1-5, with 9 bases that match TRBD1. CDR1 is SGHTA, CDR2 FQGNSA, per germline. The CDR3 spans 18 residues. Unmatched junction bases numbered 14, after V lost 5 bases and J lost 3 bases.

This clonotype was found many times. J is TRBJ1-2 and V is TRBV14, with 8 bases lining up with TRBD1. The CDR3 runs 13 residues. The germline V gene encodes CDR1 SGHDN and CDR2 FVKESK. The V gene end was trimmed by 2 bases and the J gene end by 5 bases; junction bases not matched to a gene: 1. In DNA form, the CDR3 reads TGTGCCAGCAGCCAAAACAGGGGGTATGGCTACACCTTC. This sequence encodes CASSQNRGYGYTF. Full variable domain (remainder filled in from reference TRBV14 and TRBJ1-2): EAGVTQFPSHSVIEKGQTVTLRCDPISGHDNLYWYRRVMGKEIKFLLHFVKESKQDESGMPNNRFLAERTGGTYSTLKVQPAELEDSGVYFCASSQNRGYGYTFGSGTRLTVV.

This clonotype occurred many times. The CDR3: CASSQEPGFGGANVLTF. DNA for the CDR3: TGCGCCAGCAGCCAAGAACCCGGTTTTGGTGGGGCCAACGTCCTGACTTTC. This chain joins TRBV4-3 and TRBJ2-6, with D unresolved. The length of the CDR3 is 17 residues. Germline CDR1 reads LGHNA; CDR2 reads YSLEER. Trimming left V 0 bases short and J 3 bases short, with 12 bases between.

The chain is built from TRBV3-1 and TRBJ2-1; D not resolved. The CDR3 consists of 14 residues. Between the trimmed V and J ends, which lost 5 bases and 0 bases, there was a span of 8 bases. From germline, CDR1 is LGHDT and CDR2 YNNKEL (reference sequence). DNA of the CDR3: TGTGCCAGCAGCGGCGTCAGCTCCTACAATGAGCAGTTCTTC. Translated: CASSGVSSYNEQFF.

This clonotype was observed many times. The chain links TRBV7-6 to TRBJ1-2; possibly TRBD1 for D (5 bases). The V end was cut by 5 bases, the J end by 8 bases, with 24 bases between. CDR1 and CDR2 (germline): SGHVS, FNYEAQ. The length of the CDR3 is 16 residues. CDR3 DNA: TGTGCCAGCAGCCCTCTAGAGGCAGGGCTGACGGGGGGCTACACCTTC. Protein: CASSPLEAGLTGGYTF.

This clonotype has at least ten counts. Here the CDR3 DNA reads TGCAGTGCTAGTTCCCAAACAGGATCACCCCTCCACTTT. Protein product: CSASSQTGSPLHF. The gene calls are TRBV20-1 and TRBJ1-6, with D possibly matching TRBD1 (5 bases). The CDR3 spans 13 residues. V gave up 3 bases and J gave up 10 bases, with 13 bases separating them. Germline values: CDR1 DFQATT, CDR2 SNEGSKA (reference sequence).

J is TRBJ1-5 and V is TRBV29-1, with 7 bases identical to TRBD1. The V gene's germline CDR1 is SQVTM and CDR2 ANQGSEA. The trim removed 6 bases at V and 4 bases at J, leaving 6 bases unmatched. The CDR3 contains 13 residues. Here the CDR3 reads CSVGGTANQPQHF. DNA for the CDR3: TGCAGCGTGGGAGGGACAGCGAATCAGCCCCAGCATTTT.

The CDR3, as DNA: TGTGCCTGGAACTCCGGGATCGTGACCGGGGAGCTGTTTTTT. Translated: CAWNSGIVTGELFF. The chain employs TRBV30 and TRBJ2-2, with a weak D call TRBD2 (5 bases). Germline CDR1 reads GTSNPN; CDR2 reads SVGIG (reference sequence). V was shortened by 4 bases and J by 5 bases, with 14 bases between the two germline ends. The CDR3 sequence is 14 residues long.

The V call is TRBV20-1, the J call TRBJ1-1; D may be TRBD1 (6 bases). Between the trimmed V and J ends, which lost 2 bases and 2 bases, there was a span of 12 bases. This CDR3 has 14 amino acids. The V gene's germline CDR1 is DFQATT and CDR2 SNEGSKA (reference sequence). CDR3 in amino acids: CSARKTGQNTEAFF. CDR3 coding DNA: TGCAGTGCTAGAAAAACGGGACAAAACACTGAAGCTTTCTTT.

The CDR3 DNA reads as TGTGCCAGCAGCTTAGGGGCAGCTTATGGCTACACCTTC. Its protein is CASSLGAAYGYTF. The V and J genes are TRBV7-8 and TRBJ1-2; D remains unclear. The V gene's germline CDR1 is SGHVS and CDR2 FQNEAQ. The CDR3 loop spans 13 amino acids. Trimming took off 1 base at V and 5 bases at J, with 8 bases between the two ends.